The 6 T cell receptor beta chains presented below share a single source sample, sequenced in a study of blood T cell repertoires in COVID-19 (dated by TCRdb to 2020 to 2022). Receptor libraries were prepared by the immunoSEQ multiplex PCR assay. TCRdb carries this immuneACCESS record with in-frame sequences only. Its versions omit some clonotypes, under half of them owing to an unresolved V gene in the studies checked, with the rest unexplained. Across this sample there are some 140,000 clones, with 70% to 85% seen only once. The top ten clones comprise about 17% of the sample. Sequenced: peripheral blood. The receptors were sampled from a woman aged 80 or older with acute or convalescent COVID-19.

The CDR3 loop is CASSLTRSSYEQYF. The CDR3 nucleotides read TGTGCCAGCAGCTTGACTCGGAGCTCCTACGAGCAGTACTTC. This rearrangement joins TRBV7-9 to TRBJ2-7; no clear D gene. Germline CDR1 and CDR2: SEHNR and FQNEAQ (reference sequence). Trimming shortened V by 3 bases and J by 0 bases, and 9 bases separated the two germline ends. CDR3 length equals 14 residues. Drawing the rest from reference TRBV7-9 and TRBJ2-7, the complete variable domain is DTGVSQNPRHKITKRGQNVTFRCDPISEHNRLYWYRQTLGQGPEFLTYFQNEAQLEKSRLLSDRFSAERPKGSFSTLEIQRTEQGDSAMYLCASSLTRSSYEQYFGPGTRLTVT.

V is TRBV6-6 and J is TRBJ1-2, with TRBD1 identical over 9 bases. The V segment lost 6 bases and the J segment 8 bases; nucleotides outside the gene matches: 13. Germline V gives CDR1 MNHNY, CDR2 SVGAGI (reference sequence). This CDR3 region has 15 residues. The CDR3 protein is CASRGSGQGSEGYTF. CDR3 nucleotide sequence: TGTGCCAGCAGGGGGTCGGGACAGGGCTCTGAGGGCTACACCTTC.

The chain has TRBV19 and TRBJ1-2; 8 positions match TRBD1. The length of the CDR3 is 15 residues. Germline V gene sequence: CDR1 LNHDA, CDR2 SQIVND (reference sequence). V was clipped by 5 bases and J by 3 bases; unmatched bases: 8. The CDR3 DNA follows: TGTGCCAGTAGTCTTATGACAGGGGCCGACTATGGCTACACCTTC. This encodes CASSLMTGADYGYTF.

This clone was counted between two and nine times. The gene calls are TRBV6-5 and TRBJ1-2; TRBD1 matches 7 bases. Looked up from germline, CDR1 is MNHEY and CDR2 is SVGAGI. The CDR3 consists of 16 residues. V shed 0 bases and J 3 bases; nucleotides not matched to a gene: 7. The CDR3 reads CASSYSVGDRHYGYTF. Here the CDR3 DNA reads TGTGCCAGCAGTTACTCGGTCGGGGACAGACACTATGGCTACACCTTC.

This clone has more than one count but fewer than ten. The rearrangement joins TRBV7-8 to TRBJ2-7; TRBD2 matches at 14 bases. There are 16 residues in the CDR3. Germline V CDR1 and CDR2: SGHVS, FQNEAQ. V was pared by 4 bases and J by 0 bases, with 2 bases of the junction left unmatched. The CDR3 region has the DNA TGTGCCAGCAGCTACGGGACTAGCGGGAGCTCCTACGAGCAGTACTTC. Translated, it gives CASSYGTSGSSYEQYF.

The CDR3 loop is CASNQGVTNTEAFF. Written as DNA, the CDR3 is TGTGCCAGCAACCAGGGGGTCACGAACACTGAAGCTTTCTTT. The V and J genes are TRBV7-2 and TRBJ1-1; 7 positions agree with TRBD1. Germline V CDR1 and CDR2: SGHTA, FQGNSA. J lost 1 base, V lost 7 bases, and 6 bases had no gene match. This CDR3 comprises 14 residues.